The following is a TCR beta chain sequence with its context. Antigen: not known. TCRbeta libraries were built with three rounds of nested PCR, modified from ARM-PCR. TCRdb redid the calling of the multiplex PCR reads with MiXCR, one entry per CDR3 protein. The sample records about 79,000 distinct CDR3 sequences, roughly 72% being singletons. Looked up from germline, CDR1 is MDHEN and CDR2 is SYDVKM. This CDR3 is built from 15 residues. The sample comes from a study of tumor and adjacent non-tumor tissue in lung cancer. About the study: There were some 11 adenocarcinoma, 2 squamous cell carcinoma and 1 small cell lung cancer cases.

No cell sorting was done before RNA was extracted from the tissue. Chemotherapy-naive patients with new lung cancer underwent thoracic surgery in China, August–late 2014. General observations from the study: Top 100 clones took a larger repertoire share in normal lung.

The V and J genes are TRBV28 and TRBJ1-2; 7 bases agree with TRBD1. This receptor was identified in a woman between 40 and 55 years old with non-small cell lung cancer. Input material: lung tumor tissue. The CDR3 DNA is TGTGGCACCTTATTGCACAGGGGACTCACGAAGGGCTACACCTTC. It is translated as CGTLLHRGLTKGYTF.